The 19 T cell receptor beta chains given below trace back to one sample, sequenced in a study of blood T cell repertoires in COVID-19. TCRdb's copy holds only in-frame clones and misses some; the assay was immunoSEQ multiplex PCR. The sample holds under 200,000 clones, less than 85% seen once. The specimen was peripheral blood. These receptors were collected from an elderly woman with acute or convalescent COVID-19.

This clone appeared a few times. The rearrangement uses TRBV3-1 (or the pseudogene TRBV3-2) and TRBJ1-1; no clear D. CDR1 and CDR2 (germline): LGHDT, YNNKEL (reference sequence). The CDR3 contains 12 residues. Trimming stripped 1 base from V and 10 bases from J, with 10 bases between. In DNA, the CDR3 is TGTGCCAGCAGCCAAGGTAGAGGAGTAGCTTTCTTT. Translating gives CASSQGRGVAFF.

This clone showed up just once. CDR3 residues: CASSYSTTGSYEQYF. In DNA, the CDR3 is TGTGCCAGCAGTTACTCGACTACGGGGTCCTACGAGCAGTACTTC. The chain links TRBV6-5 to TRBJ2-7; a possible D gene is TRBD2 (5 bases). CDR1 and CDR2 from the germline V gene are MNHEY and SVGAGI. The CDR3 has 15 amino acids. Trimming stripped 0 bases from V and 1 base from J, with 10 bases between.

The chain is built from TRBV29-1 and TRBJ1-5, with D tentatively TRBD1 (5 bases). V was pared by 7 bases and J by 2 bases, with 9 bases between. CDR3 length: 12 residues. The germline CDR1 and CDR2 sequences are SQVTM and ANQGSEA. CDR3 sequence reads: CSGGTGNQPQHF. CDR3 DNA sequence: TGCAGCGGCGGGACGGGCAATCAGCCCCAGCATTTT.

The sample holds a few counts of this clone. The CDR3 loop is CASFWLGGRSNTEAFF. The CDR3 DNA follows: TGTGCCAGCTTCTGGCTCGGGGGTAGGTCGAACACTGAAGCTTTCTTT. This chain connects TRBV18 to TRBJ1-1, with TRBD1 as a possible D gene (5 bases). Per the germline V gene, CDR1 is KGHSH and CDR2 is LQKENI. The length of the CDR3 is 16 residues. V was trimmed by 7 bases and J by 1 base, leaving 19 bases between them.

The chain joins TRBV4-1 to TRBJ1-2; D not resolved. Trimming stripped 0 bases from V and 8 bases from J, with 7 bases between. Per germline, CDR1 MGHRA and CDR2 YSYEKL. The CDR3 loop spans 12 amino acids. The chain's CDR3 is CASSQDGLGYTF. In DNA form, the CDR3 reads TGCGCCAGCAGCCAAGATGGCCTGGGCTACACCTTC.

The rearrangement joins TRBV29-1 to TRBJ1-2, with 7 bases aligning to TRBD1. Losses at the gene ends were 7 bases for V and 8 bases for J; bases not matched to a gene: 10. The CDR3 runs to 12 residues. Germline V CDR1 and CDR2: SQVTM, ANQGSEA. The CDR3 DNA is TGCAGCGCCGGAGAAGGGGGCTTGGGCTACACCTTC. Its translation is CSAGEGGLGYTF.

In regard to this clone: One junction end does not reproduce the germline sequence, and a read error may be involved. The V call is TRBV7-9, the J call TRBJ2-1, with 8 bases lining up with TRBD2. This CDR3 contains 14 residues. Germline V gene data show CDR1 as SEHNR and CDR2 as FQNEAQ (reference sequence). The CDR3 coding sequence is TGTGCCAGCAGCGTAGCGGGGCCCTACAATGAGCAGTTCTTC. Protein sequence: CASSVAGPYNEQFF. The full variable domain, in which reference TRBV7-9 and TRBJ2-1 provide the parts outside the CDR3, is DTGVSQNPRHKITKRGQNVTFRCDPISEHNRLYWYRQTLGQGPEFLTYFQNEAQLEKSRLLSDRFSAERPKGSFSTLEIQRTEQGDSAMYLCASSVAGPYNEQFFGPGTRLTVL.

The V gene is TRBV18, the J gene TRBJ2-3; TRBD2 agrees at 11 bases. V gave up 7 bases and J gave up 4 bases; unmatched junction bases: 4. The CDR3 extends over 14 amino acids. Germline V gene data show CDR1 as KGHSH and CDR2 as LQKENI. In nucleotides, the CDR3 is TGTGCCAGCTGCGGGACTAGCGGATCAGATACGCAGTATTTT. The encoded protein is CASCGTSGSDTQYF.

V usage is TRBV18 and J usage is TRBJ2-2; D is ambiguous. CDR1 KGHSH and CDR2 LQKENI come from the germline V gene. This CDR3 comprises 13 residues. V lost 3 bases to trimming and J lost 4 bases, with 6 bases between them. This CDR3 reads CASSPRSTGELFF. CDR3 bases: TGTGCCAGCTCACCTCGGTCCACCGGGGAGCTGTTTTTT.

The rearrangement links TRBV2 to TRBJ2-3; tentatively, D is TRBD2 (6 bases). The length of the CDR3 is 17 residues. CDR1 is SNHLY, CDR2 FYNNEI, per germline. With 2 bases removed from V and 3 bases from J, the gap between germline ends came to 18 bases. CDR3 DNA: TGTGCCAGCAGTGAAAACTGGCGGGACGCCTGGACAGATACGCAGTATTTT. It encodes CASSENWRDAWTDTQYF.

The rearrangement links TRBV5-5 to TRBJ2-1, with D possibly TRBD1 on 6 matching bases. Trimming stripped 5 bases from V and 8 bases from J, with 14 bases between. This CDR3 region has 13 residues. CDR1 is SGHKS and CDR2 is YYEKEE in the germline V gene (reference sequence). The CDR3 spells CASRQGTEDEQFF. Here the CDR3 DNA reads TGTGCCAGCAGACAGGGAACTGAAGATGAGCAGTTCTTC. The full variable domain, with the rest looked up from reference TRBV5-5 and TRBJ2-1, is DAGVTQSPTHLIKTRGQQVTLRCSPISGHKSVSWYQQVLGQGPQFIFQYYEKEERGRGNFPDRFSARQFPNYSSELNVNALLLGDSALYLCASRQGTEDEQFFGPGTRLTVL.

The V call is TRBV15, the J call TRBJ2-1, with D possibly TRBD2 on 6 matching bases. The V and J ends lost 0 bases and 4 bases respectively, with 10 bases between them. The CDR3 contains 15 residues. The germline V gene encodes CDR1 LNHNV and CDR2 YYDKDF (reference sequence). CDR3 region: CATSRDREVYNEQFF. The CDR3 DNA follows: TGTGCCACCAGCAGAGATAGGGAGGTTTACAATGAGCAGTTCTTC.

This clone occurred once. The rearrangement uses TRBV7-3 and TRBJ1-2; D ambiguous. V lost 5 bases and J lost 7, with 14 bases in between. The CDR3 loop spans 13 amino acids. Germline V CDR1 and CDR2: SGHTA, FQGTGA. CDR3 nucleotides: TGTGCCAGCAGCCTCCTCGGGGTGGGTGGCTACACCTTC. Its protein product is CASSLLGVGGYTF. Based on the CDR3 plus reference TRBV7-3 and TRBJ1-2, the full variable domain is GAGVSQTPSNKVTEKGKYVELRCDPISGHTALYWYRQSLGQGPEFLIYFQGTGAADDSGLPNDRFFAVRPEGSVSTLKIQRTERGDSAVYLCASSLLGVGGYTFGSGTRLTVV.

This chain uses TRBV11-2 with TRBJ2-7; the match to TRBD2 covers 8 bases. The CDR3 totals 14 residues. Trimming cost V 6 bases and J 1 base; bases outside gene matches: 5. Looked up from germline, CDR1 is SGHAT and CDR2 is FQNNGV. The CDR3 nucleotides read TGTGCCAGCAGAACGGGACTAGTATCCTACGAGCAGTACTTC. Encoded protein: CASRTGLVSYEQYF.

This clone was seen only once. In DNA form, the CDR3 reads TGTGCCAGTAGTAAGGAGCAAGGAGCAGACTATGGCTACACCTTC. Translating gives CASSKEQGADYGYTF. This chain joins TRBV19 and TRBJ1-2; no reliable D call. Trimming shortened V by 4 bases and J by 3 bases, and 15 bases separated the two germline ends. CDR3 size: 15 residues. Germline CDR1 is LNHDA and CDR2 is SQIVND (reference sequence). The entire variable domain, with the rest obtained from reference TRBV19 and TRBJ1-2, is as follows: DGGITQSPKYLFRKEGQNVTLSCEQNLNHDAMYWYRQDPGQGLRLIYYSQIVNDFQKGDIAEGYSVSREKKESFPLTVTSAQKNPTAFYLCASSKEQGADYGYTFGSGTRLTVV.

This clone has more than one count but fewer than ten. The V call is TRBV10-3, the J call TRBJ1-5; D not certain. There are 13 residues in the CDR3. Deletions cut 0 bases from V and 3 bases from J, with 3 bases between. The germline gives CDR1 ENHRY, CDR2 SYGVKD. This CDR3 is CAISESVNQPQHF. CDR3 in DNA: TGTGCCATCAGTGAGTCCGTCAATCAGCCCCAGCATTTT.

This chain connects TRBV28 to TRBJ2-7; D gene uncertain. V lost 7 bases and J 0 bases, leaving 16 bases between the germline ends. This CDR3 contains 15 residues. The germline CDR1 and CDR2 sequences are MDHEN and SYDVKM. CDR3 amino acids: CASTYRTANSYEQYF. In nucleotides, the CDR3 is TGTGCCAGCACCTACCGCACAGCCAACTCCTACGAGCAGTACTTC. Full variable domain (rest looked up from reference TRBV28 and TRBJ2-7): DVKVTQSSRYLVKRTGEKVFLECVQDMDHENMFWYRQDPGLGLRLIYFSYDVKMKEKGDIPEGYSVSREKKERFSLILESASTNQTSMYLCASTYRTANSYEQYFGPGTRLTVT.

The rearrangement uses TRBV6-5 and TRBJ2-2, with D possibly matching TRBD1 (6 bases). The CDR3 spans 13 residues. Germline V lookup: CDR1 MNHEY, CDR2 SVGAGI. V lost 5 bases and J 5 bases, leaving 9 bases between the germline ends. CDR3 in DNA: TGTGCCAGCAGTCCGCAGGGGACCGGGGAGCTGTTTTTT. It is translated as CASSPQGTGELFF.

A single count supports this clone. The V call is TRBV7-6, the J call TRBJ2-3, with 12 bases aligning to TRBD2. J lost 2 bases, V lost 5 bases, and 11 bases had no gene match. Per germline, CDR1 SGHVS and CDR2 FNYEAQ. There are 18 residues in the CDR3. The CDR3 nucleotides read TGTGCCAGCAGCCCGTTCCACCTAGCGGGAGGGGCCACAGATACGCAGTATTTT. Its translation is CASSPFHLAGGATDTQYF.